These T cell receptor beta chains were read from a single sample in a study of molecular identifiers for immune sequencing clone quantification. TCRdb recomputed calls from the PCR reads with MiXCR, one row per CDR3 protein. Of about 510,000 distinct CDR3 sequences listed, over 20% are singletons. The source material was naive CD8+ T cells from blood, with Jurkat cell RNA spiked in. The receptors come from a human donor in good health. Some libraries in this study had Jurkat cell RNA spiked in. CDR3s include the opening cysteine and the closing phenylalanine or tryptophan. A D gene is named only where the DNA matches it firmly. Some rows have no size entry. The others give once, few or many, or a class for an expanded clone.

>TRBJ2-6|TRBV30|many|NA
CAWSLGSGANVLTF
TGTGCCTGGAGCCTCGGATCTGGGGCCAACGTCCTGACTTTC
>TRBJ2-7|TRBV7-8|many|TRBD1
CASSPRTGAVYEQYF
TGTGCCAGCAGCCCGAGGACAGGGGCCGTCTACGAGCAGTACTTC
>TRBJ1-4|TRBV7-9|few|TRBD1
CASSFDRVYEKLFF
TGTGCCAGCAGCTTCGACAGGGTGTACGAAAAACTGTTTTTT
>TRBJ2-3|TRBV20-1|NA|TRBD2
CSAKNSGAGTDTQYF
TGCAGTGCTAAAAATAGCGGGGCAGGCACAGATACGCAGTATTTT
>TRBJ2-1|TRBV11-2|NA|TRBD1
CTSSSGQDYSYNEQFF
TGTACCAGCAGCTCGGGACAGGACTACTCCTACAATGAGCAGTTCTTC
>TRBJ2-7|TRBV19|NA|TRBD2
CASSIASGNYEQYF
TGTGCCAGTAGTATAGCTAGCGGAAATTACGAGCAGTACTTC
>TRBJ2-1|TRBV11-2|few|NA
CASSLLAGRAYNEQFF
TGTGCCAGCAGCTTATTGGCGGGGCGGGCCTACAATGAGCAGTTCTTC
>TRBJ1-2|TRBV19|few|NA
CASTPIFDLTNGYTF
TGTGCCAGTACCCCCATTTTCGACCTAACCAATGGCTACACCTTC
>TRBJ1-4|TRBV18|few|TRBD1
CASSPAQGAVEKLFF
TGTGCCAGCTCACCGGCACAGGGGGCCGTCGAAAAACTGTTTTTT
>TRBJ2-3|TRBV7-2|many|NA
CASSLDRDTQYF
TGTGCCAGCAGCTTAGATAGGGATACGCAGTATTTT
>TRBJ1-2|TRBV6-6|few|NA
CASSYSVGGIPYGYTF
TGTGCCAGCAGTTACTCTGTCGGGGGGATCCCTTATGGCTACACCTTC
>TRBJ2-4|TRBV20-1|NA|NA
CSARTPDRNIQYF
TGCAGTGCTAGGACCCCAGATCGGAACATTCAGTACTTC
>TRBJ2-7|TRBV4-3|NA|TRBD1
CASSQYRGVGEQYF
TGCGCCAGCAGCCAGTACAGGGGTGTGGGCGAGCAGTACTTC
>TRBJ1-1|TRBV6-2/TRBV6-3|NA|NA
CASGLPPGDTEAFF
TGTGCCAGCGGACTCCCACCAGGGGACACTGAAGCTTTCTTT
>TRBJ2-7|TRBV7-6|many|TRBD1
CASSLALMTGGTDEQYF
TGTGCCAGCAGCTTAGCGCTAATGACAGGGGGCACGGACGAGCAGTACTTC
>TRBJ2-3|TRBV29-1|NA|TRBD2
CSVDGQGLAGGQYGTQYF
TGCAGCGTTGACGGGCAGGGGTTAGCGGGAGGGCAATACGGTACGCAGTATTTT
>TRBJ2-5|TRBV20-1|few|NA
CSAQDVLPQETQYF
TGCAGTGCTCAAGATGTCCTGCCCCAAGAGACCCAGTACTTC
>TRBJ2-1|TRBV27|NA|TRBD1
CASRDRGSYNEQFF
TGTGCCAGCAGGGACAGGGGCTCCTACAATGAGCAGTTCTTC
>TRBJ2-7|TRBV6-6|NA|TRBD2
CATLAGDYEQYF
TGTGCCACACTAGCGGGAGACTACGAGCAGTACTTC
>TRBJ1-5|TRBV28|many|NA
CASSVQGNQPQHF
TGTGCCAGCAGTGTTCAGGGCAATCAGCCCCAGCATTTT
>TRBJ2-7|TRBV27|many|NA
CASSPGGSEQYF
TGTGCCAGCAGCCCTGGGGGTAGCGAGCAGTACTTC
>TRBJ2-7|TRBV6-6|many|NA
CASRYALGLEQYF
TGTGCCAGCCGGTACGCTCTAGGACTCGAGCAGTACTTC
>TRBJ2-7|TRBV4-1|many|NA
CASSLNSAEQYF
TGCGCCAGCAGCCTGAACAGTGCCGAGCAGTACTTC
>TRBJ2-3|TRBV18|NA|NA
CASSPETFYTDTQYF
TGTGCCAGCTCACCGGAGACATTCTACACAGATACGCAGTATTTT
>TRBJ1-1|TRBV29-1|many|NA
CSVDITEAFF
TGCAGCGTTGATATCACTGAAGCTTTCTTT
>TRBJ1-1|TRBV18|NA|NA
CASSPREGMNTEAFF
TGTGCCAGCTCACCACGGGAGGGGATGAACACTGAAGCTTTCTTT
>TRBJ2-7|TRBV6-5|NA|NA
CASSYYGGAYEQYF
TGTGCCAGCAGTTACTACGGAGGAGCCTACGAGCAGTACTTC
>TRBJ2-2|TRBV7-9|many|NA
CASSLTGENTGELFF
TGTGCCAGCAGCCTCACAGGAGAGAACACCGGGGAGCTGTTTTTT
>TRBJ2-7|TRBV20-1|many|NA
CSARGVHRSSSYEQYF
TGCAGTGCTAGAGGGGTACACCGATCAAGCTCCTACGAGCAGTACTTC
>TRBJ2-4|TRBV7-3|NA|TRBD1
CASSLSTGEKNIQYF
TGTGCCAGCAGCTTAAGTACAGGGGAAAAAAACATTCAGTACTTC
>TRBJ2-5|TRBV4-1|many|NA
CASSQVASQETQYF
TGCGCCAGCAGCCAAGTGGCATCCCAAGAGACCCAGTACTTC
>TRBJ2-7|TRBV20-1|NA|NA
CSARVRAGEPYEQHF
TGCAGTGCTAGAGTGAGGGCAGGGGAGCCCTACGAGCAGCACTTC
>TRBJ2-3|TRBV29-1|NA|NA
CSVSSDTHPTDTQYF
TGCAGCGTATCGAGTGACACCCACCCCACAGATACGCAGTATTTT
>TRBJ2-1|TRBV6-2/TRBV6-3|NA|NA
CASSTRGRGEGEQFF
TGTGCCAGCAGTACTAGGGGACGGGGAGAGGGTGAGCAGTTCTTC
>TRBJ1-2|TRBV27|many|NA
CASSLSIGGPNYGYTF
TGTGCCAGCAGTTTATCGATTGGGGGTCCCAACTATGGCTACACCTTC
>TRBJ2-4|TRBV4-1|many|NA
CASSQENKGLLRYIQYF
TGCGCCAGCAGCCAAGAAAATAAGGGACTCCTGAGGTACATTCAGTACTTC
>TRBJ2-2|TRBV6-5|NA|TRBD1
CASSQSGGGGELFF
TGTGCCAGCAGTCAGTCAGGGGGCGGCGGGGAGCTGTTTTTT
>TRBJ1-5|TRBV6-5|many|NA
CASSSRVGNSNQPQHF
TGTGCCAGCAGTAGTCGGGTTGGTAATAGCAATCAGCCCCAGCATTTT
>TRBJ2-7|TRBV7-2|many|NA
CASSSTSAEQYF
TGTGCCAGCAGCTCGACCTCTGCGGAGCAGTACTTC
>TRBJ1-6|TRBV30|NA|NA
CAWTGGRNNSPLHF
TGTGCCTGGACCGGCGGACGGAATAATTCACCCCTCCACTTT
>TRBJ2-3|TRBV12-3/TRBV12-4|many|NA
CASSLRLADTQYF
TGTGCCAGCAGTCTCAGACTAGCAGATACGCAGTATTTT
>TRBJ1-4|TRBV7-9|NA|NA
CASRWGRGPRVENNEKLFF
TGTGCCAGCAGATGGGGCCGGGGCCCCCGCGTCGAGAATAATGAAAAACTGTTTTTT
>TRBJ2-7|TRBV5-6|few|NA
CASSSSGKGVEQYF
TGTGCCAGCAGCTCGTCAGGGAAAGGGGTCGAGCAGTACTTC
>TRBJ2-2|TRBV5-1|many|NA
CASSLAGYTGELFF
TGCGCCAGCAGCTTGGCCGGGTACACCGGGGAGCTGTTTTTT
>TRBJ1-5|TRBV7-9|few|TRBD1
CASGSGQLLDSNQPQHF
TGTGCCAGCGGGTCGGGACAGCTATTAGATAGCAATCAGCCCCAGCATTTT
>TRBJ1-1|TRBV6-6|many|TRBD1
CASSSWDSPTEAFF
TGTGCCAGCAGTTCATGGGACAGCCCGACTGAAGCTTTCTTT
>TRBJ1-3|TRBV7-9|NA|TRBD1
CASGLLPGQQSGNTIYF
TGTGCCAGCGGCTTGCTACCGGGACAGCAATCTGGAAACACCATATATTTT
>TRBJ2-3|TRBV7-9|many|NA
CASSQMFGRGGTDTQYF
TGTGCCAGCAGCCAGATGTTTGGCAGGGGCGGCACAGATACGCAGTATTTT
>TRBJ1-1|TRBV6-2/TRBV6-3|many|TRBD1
CASSTLTGEAEAFF
TGTGCCAGCAGTACACTCACAGGGGAGGCTGAAGCTTTCTTT
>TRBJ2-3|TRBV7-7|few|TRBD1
CASSYGTGWGTDTQYF
TGTGCCAGCAGCTACGGGACAGGATGGGGCACAGATACGCAGTATTTT
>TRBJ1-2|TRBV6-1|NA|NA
CASSVAPYKVAYGYTF
TGTGCCAGCAGTGTAGCCCCGTACAAGGTTGCCTATGGCTACACCTTC
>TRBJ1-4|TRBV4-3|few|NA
CASSMTDPVATNEKLFF
TGCGCCAGCAGCATGACAGATCCAGTGGCAACTAATGAAAAACTGTTTTTT
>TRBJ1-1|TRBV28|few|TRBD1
CAIGTGVGGTEAFF
TGTGCCATCGGGACAGGGGTTGGGGGCACTGAAGCTTTCTTT
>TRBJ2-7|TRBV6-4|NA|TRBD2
CASSDPGLAGDTSYEQYF
TGTGCCAGCAGTGACCCGGGACTAGCGGGAGATACCTCCTACGAGCAGTACTTC